This T cell receptor (beta chain) was sequenced during a study of regulatory T cells in long-lasting Graves disease. Library construction for TCR beta used iRepertoire HTBI primers and Arm-PCR of CDR3 regions. TCRdb fed the multiplex PCR reads into MiXCR, producing one record per CDR3 protein. The repertoire holds a few hundred thousand distinct CDR3 sequences, with approximately 23% as singletons. V was cut by 2 bases and J by 7 bases, with 11 bases left in between. The CDR3 length is 14 residues. Germline V gene sequence: CDR1 SGHAT, CDR2 FQDESV (reference sequence). Indicated time point: persistent/refractory GD, antithyroid drugs over 5 years with positive TRAb. PBMC-extracted RNA yielded the TCR library.

The chain has TRBV11-1 and TRBJ2-2; D is ambiguous. The sequence came from a middle-aged woman with Graves disease. This material consisted of peripheral blood mononuclear cells (PBMCs), taken when the disease was refractory, from a patient treated with antithyroid drugs. This CDR3 reads CASSLLRDVGELFF. The CDR3 region has the DNA TGTGCCAGCAGCTTATTAAGGGATGTCGGGGAGCTGTTTTTT.